The T cell receptor beta chain described here comes from a study of technical replicates of blood from several donors. Generated by immunoSEQ multiplex PCR, the TCRdb table keeps only in-frame clones and is missing some. The repertoire consists of about 97,000 clones, with roughly 95% occurring once and the leading ten covering 0.3% to 0.35%. The sequence came from a human donor in good health. The sample comprised T cells isolated from PBMCs.

The CDR3 loop is CASSESWGAQKLFF. The CDR3 DNA sequence: TGCGCCAGCAGTGAGTCGTGGGGAGCCCAAAAACTGTTTTTT. The rearrangement uses TRBV10-1 and TRBJ1-4; D is unresolved. This CDR3 has 14 amino acids. The germline CDR1 and CDR2 sequences are WNHNN and SYGVQD (reference sequence). The germline V and J ends were trimmed by 0 bases and 9 bases, with 11 bases remaining between them.